This T cell receptor (beta chain) was sequenced for a study of T cells in Graves' hyperthyroidism and ophthalmopathy. Authors of the study amplified TCR beta CDR3 regions from RNA transcripts. Primed by the HTBI set, a first-round RT-PCR was run on the TCR CDR3. One entry per CDR3 protein results from TCRdb running MiXCR on the multiplex PCR reads. The table includes hundreds of thousands of distinct CDR3 sequences, 45% detected once. In this sample, this clonotype turned up a few times. Its specificity is unknown. Overall study findings and caveats: Most clonotypes expanded in the thyroid (above 0.001) were also present in blood.

Trimming cost V 2 bases and J 4 bases, with 11 bases left between them. This CDR3 comprises 14 residues. Criteria for exclusion of patients were uncontrolled infection, other autoimmune disease, pregnancy or lactation. The diagnoses drew upon clinical symptoms, serum thyroxine and TRAb, thyroid ultrasound and orbital computed tomography. Sequencing input: peripheral blood or thyroid tissue (not recorded which). This chain links TRBV12-3 or TRBV12-4 with TRBJ1-1; D unresolved. The TCR comes from an adult man with Graves' disease, either hyperthyroidism or ophthalmopathy (not recorded which). Here the CDR3 reads CASSLREMATEAFF. The CDR3 DNA reads TGTGCCAGCAGTTTAAGAGAGATGGCCACTGAAGCTTTCTTT.